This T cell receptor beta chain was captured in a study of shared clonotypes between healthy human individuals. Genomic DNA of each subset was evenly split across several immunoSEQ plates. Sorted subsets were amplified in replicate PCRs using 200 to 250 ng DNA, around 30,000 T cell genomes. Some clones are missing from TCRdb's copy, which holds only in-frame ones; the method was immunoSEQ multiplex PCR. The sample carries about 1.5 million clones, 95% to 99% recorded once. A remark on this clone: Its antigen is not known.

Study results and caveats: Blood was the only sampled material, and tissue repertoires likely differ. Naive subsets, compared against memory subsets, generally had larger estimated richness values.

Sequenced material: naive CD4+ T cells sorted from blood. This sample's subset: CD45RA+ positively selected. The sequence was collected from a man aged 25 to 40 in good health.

The CDR3 loop reads CASSEGTGSEQYF. CDR3 coding DNA: TGTGCCAGCAGTGAGGGTACAGGGTCCGAGCAGTACTTC. The V gene is TRBV6-1, the J gene TRBJ2-7; the D gene is possibly TRBD1 (6 bases). V lost 3 bases to trimming and J lost 6 bases, with 12 bases between them. CDR1 is MNHNS and CDR2 is SASEGT in the germline V gene. This CDR3 is built from 13 residues.